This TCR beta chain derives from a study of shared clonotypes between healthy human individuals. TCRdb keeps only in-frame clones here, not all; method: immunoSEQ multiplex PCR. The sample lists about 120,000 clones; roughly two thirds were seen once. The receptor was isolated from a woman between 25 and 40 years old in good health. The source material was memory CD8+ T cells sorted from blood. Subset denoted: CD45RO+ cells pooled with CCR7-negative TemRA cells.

The CDR3 region is CASSEARELFF. The DNA for the CDR3 is TGTGCCAGCAGTGAAGCCCGGGAGCTGTTTTTT. V gene TRBV6-1 combines with J gene TRBJ2-2; the D is unclear. CDR1 MNHNS and CDR2 SASEGT come from the germline V gene. Trimming removed 0 bases at V and 9 bases at J, with 2 bases between. CDR3 length: 11 residues.